Each of the 24 T cell receptor beta chains below was sequenced from the same sample in a study of cytomegalovirus exposure and HLA in healthy donors. Primers for the PCR totalled 60 Vbeta and 13 Jbeta. The assay was immunoSEQ multiplex PCR, and TCRdb's table has in-frame clones only and misses some. The sample yields 55,000 to 85,000 clones, 70% to 80% seen once. Sample: PBMCs. The receptors shown here come from a man aged 18-30 years in good health and CMV-seropositive.

Here the CDR3 DNA reads TGTGCCAGCAGTCATGAGAGCTCCTACGAGCAGTACTTC. Its translation is CASSHESSYEQYF. The V call is TRBV7-9, the J call TRBJ2-7; no definite D call. CDR1 is SEHNR and CDR2 is FQNEAQ in the germline V gene (reference sequence). CDR3 length: 13 amino acids. V was pared by 6 bases and J by 0 bases, with 9 bases between. Using reference TRBV7-9 and TRBJ2-7 for the parts outside the CDR3, the full variable domain is DTGVSQNPRHKITKRGQNVTFRCDPISEHNRLYWYRQTLGQGPEFLTYFQNEAQLEKSRLLSDRFSAERPKGSFSTLEIQRTEQGDSAMYLCASSHESSYEQYFGPGTRLTVT.

CDR3 coding DNA: TGTGCCAGCAGCCCGGGGGGGGTAGGGTCCTACGAGCAGTACTTC. This sequence encodes CASSPGGVGSYEQYF. This chain uses TRBV5-4 with TRBJ2-7, with 8 bases lining up with TRBD2. The junction had 7 bases not matched to a gene; V was cut back by 4 bases and J by 1 base. The germline CDR1 and CDR2 sequences are SGHNT and YYREEE (reference sequence). The CDR3 covers 15 residues.

The J gene is TRBJ1-1, the V gene TRBV4-1; possible D gene TRBD1, 5 bases. The CDR3 runs to 14 residues. Trimming cost V 4 bases and J 11 bases, with 20 bases left between them. CDR1 and CDR2 (germline): MGHRA, YSYEKL. CDR3 sequence reads: CASSPQPTGREAFF. The CDR3 nucleotides read TGCGCCAGCAGCCCCCAACCCACGGGACGGGAGGCTTTCTTT.

The rearrangement joins TRBV11-2 to TRBJ1-1; tentative D call: TRBD1 (6 bases). The CDR3 is made up of 14 amino acids. Trimming pared 6 bases from V and 3 bases from J, leaving 14 bases between. Germline CDR1 and CDR2: SGHAT and FQNNGV. CDR3 sequence (DNA): TGTGCCAGCAGTTACAGGGTTAGTCACACTGAAGCTTTCTTT. Its protein product is CASSYRVSHTEAFF.

The count of this clone is one. The V call is TRBV9, the J call TRBJ2-2; 16 bases agree with TRBD2. V lost 7 bases to trimming and J lost 3 bases; unmatched junction nucleotides: 9. This CDR3 has 18 residues. CDR1 and CDR2 from the germline V gene are SGDLS and YYNGEE. The CDR3 here is CASGGLAGGRRDTGELFF. The CDR3 coding sequence is TGTGCCAGCGGGGGACTAGCGGGGGGGCGGCGGGACACCGGGGAGCTGTTTTTT.

This clone was seen more than once but under ten times. The chain combines TRBV2 with TRBJ1-5, with a possible D match to TRBD1 (6 bases). Between the trimmed V and J ends, which lost 8 bases and 3 bases, there was a span of 11 bases. This CDR3 contains 13 residues. Germline V gene sequence: CDR1 SNHLY, CDR2 FYNNEI. This CDR3 reads CASLGGANQPQHF. As DNA, the CDR3 is TGTGCCAGCTTGGGGGGGGCCAATCAGCCCCAGCATTTT. Supplemented by reference TRBV2 and TRBJ1-5, the full variable domain reads EPEVTQTPSHQVTQMGQEVILRCVPISNHLYFYWYRQILGQKVEFLVSFYNNEISEKSEIFDDQFSVERPDGSNFTLKIRSTKLEDSAMYFCASLGGANQPQHFGDGTRLSIL.

The gene calls are TRBV6-5 and TRBJ1-6; D possibly corresponds to TRBD1 (5 bases). The CDR3 sequence is 15 residues long. Germline V gene lookup returns CDR1 MNHEY and CDR2 SVGAGI. Deletions cut 6 bases from V and 7 bases from J, with 16 bases between. CDR3 coding DNA: TGTGCCAGCAGGCCACCCGGGGGGTTGAATTCACCCCTCCACTTT. It encodes CASRPPGGLNSPLHF.

V gene TRBV5-6 combines with J gene TRBJ2-5; D might be TRBD1 (5 bases). Germline-derived CDR1 and CDR2 are SGHDT and YYEEEE. The CDR3 has 14 amino acids. The ends were cut back, 0 bases at V and 2 bases at J, with 8 bases in the middle. CDR3 sequence (DNA): TGTGCCAGCAGCTTGGGGGCAGGGCAAGAGACCCAGTACTTC. This translates into CASSLGAGQETQYF. Together with reference TRBV5-6 and TRBJ2-5, the CDR3 gives the full variable domain: DAGVTQSPTHLIKTRGQQVTLRCSPKSGHDTVSWYQQALGQGPQFIFQYYEEEERQRGNFPDRFSGHQFPNYSSELNVNALLLGDSALYLCASSLGAGQETQYFGPGTRLLVL.

This chain links TRBV30 with TRBJ2-2; 8 nucleotides match TRBD2. The CDR3 is made up of 15 amino acids. Germline V gives CDR1 GTSNPN, CDR2 SVGIG (reference sequence). After removal of 2 bases from V and 0 bases from J, the junction contained 2 bases not matched to a gene. Here the CDR3 reads CAWSPGGANTGELFF. The CDR3, as DNA: TGTGCCTGGAGTCCGGGAGGGGCGAACACCGGGGAGCTGTTTTTT.

The gene calls are TRBV2 and TRBJ1-5; a possible D gene is TRBD1 (6 bases). The CDR3 sequence is 14 residues long. Germline-derived CDR1 and CDR2 are SNHLY and FYNNEI. Trimming pared 7 bases from V and 4 bases from J, leaving 14 bases between. CDR3 sequence (DNA): TGTGCCAGCACTTTGGGGGGGGCTAATCAGCCCCAGCATTTT. It specifies CASTLGGANQPQHF.

The chain recombines TRBV27 with TRBJ1-2; D not certain. Germline values: CDR1 MNHEY, CDR2 SMNVEV (reference sequence). The CDR3 extends over 14 amino acids. V was cut by 5 bases and J by 2 bases, with 12 bases left in between. Here the CDR3 DNA reads TGTGCCAGCAGTCCCGGACTGATCAACTATGGCTACACCTTC. Its translation: CASSPGLINYGYTF.

The chain links TRBV6-5 to TRBJ1-1; TRBD1 might be the D (6 bases). CDR1 is MNHEY, CDR2 SVGAGI, per germline. V lost 7 bases, J lost 3 bases, and 15 bases lay in between. This CDR3 has 14 amino acids. CDR3 sequence: CASTKQGFYTEAFF. DNA of the CDR3: TGTGCCAGCACCAAACAGGGATTTTACACTGAAGCTTTCTTT.

The V call is TRBV30, the J call TRBJ2-7, with TRBD2 as a possible D gene (5 bases). V was trimmed by 6 bases and J by 0 bases, leaving 15 bases between them. Per germline, CDR1 GTSNPN and CDR2 SVGIG (reference sequence). This CDR3 has 14 residues. For the CDR3, the DNA is TGTGCCTGCCTGACTCCCCGGGGCTCCTACGAGCAGTACTTC. It yields the protein CACLTPRGSYEQYF.

This chain uses TRBV28 with TRBJ2-5; a weak D match, TRBD2 (6 bases). The CDR3 covers 14 residues. V was cut by 6 bases and J by 1 base, with 12 bases left in between. Germline V CDR1 and CDR2: MDHEN, SYDVKM. CDR3 in amino acids: CASRFRGFQETQYF. The CDR3 nucleotides read TGTGCCAGCAGGTTCCGGGGGTTCCAAGAGACCCAGTACTTC.

This clone turned up a few times. V is TRBV5-8 and J is TRBJ1-5; TRBD1 might be the D (5 bases). Germline V gene sequence: CDR1 SGHTS, CDR2 YDEGEE. This CDR3 spans 17 amino acids. The V end lost 0 bases, the J end lost 3 bases, and 16 bases lay between the germline ends. The chain's CDR3 is CASSLVPGLSFNQPQHF. As DNA, the CDR3 is TGTGCCAGCAGCTTGGTTCCGGGACTGAGTTTCAATCAGCCCCAGCATTTT.

The gene calls are TRBV19 and TRBJ1-1; 9 nucleotides align to TRBD1. The CDR3 runs to 14 residues. Germline V gene data show CDR1 as LNHDA and CDR2 as SQIVND (reference sequence). Losses at the gene ends were 5 bases for V and 5 bases for J; bases not matched to a gene: 6. The CDR3 coding sequence is TGTGCCAGTAGTGTGACAGGGGGAGCGACTGAAGCTTTCTTT. Its translation is CASSVTGGATEAFF.

This chain joins TRBV30 and TRBJ1-6, with a tentative D call TRBD1 (5 bases). Trimming took off 1 base at V and 10 bases at J, with 14 bases between the two ends. The V gene's germline CDR1 is GTSNPN and CDR2 SVGIG (reference sequence). The CDR3 has 14 amino acids. In DNA, the CDR3 is TGTGCCTGGAGTGCGGACACCCCAACCTCACCCCTCCACTTT. The encoded protein is CAWSADTPTSPLHF.

The V gene is TRBV5-4, the J gene TRBJ2-7; tentative D call: TRBD1 (5 bases). CDR3 length: 14 residues. V was cut by 0 bases and J by 3 bases, with 10 bases left in between. Per germline, CDR1 SGHNT and CDR2 YYREEE (reference sequence). CDR3 coding DNA: TGTGCCAGCAGCTTGGAGGCGCAGGGCTACGAGCAGTACTTC. It specifies CASSLEAQGYEQYF.

This clone was seen a few times. The V call is TRBV30, the J call TRBJ1-3, with a tentative D call TRBD1 (5 bases). Germline CDR1 reads GTSNPN; CDR2 reads SVGIG (reference sequence). The CDR3 length is 13 residues. V shed 5 bases and J shed 0 bases, with 8 bases lying between them. The CDR3, as DNA: TGTGCCTGGGCCGGGGGCTCTGGAAACACCATATATTTT. It is translated as CAWAGGSGNTIYF.

V gene TRBV7-2 combines with J gene TRBJ2-5; TRBD2 is a possible D gene (7 bases). V lost 5 bases to trimming and J lost 5 bases, with 21 bases between them. Germline loops: CDR1 SGHTA, CDR2 FQGNSA. The CDR3 contains 16 residues. The DNA of the CDR3 is TGTGCCAGCAGCCCCAGGGCGGGGGCCCGAATGGAGACCCAGTACTTC. This gives the protein CASSPRAGARMETQYF.

J is TRBJ1-2 and V is TRBV6-1; tentatively, D is TRBD1 (5 bases). CDR3 length equals 15 residues. V lost 10 bases, J lost 6 bases, and 24 bases lay in between. CDR1 MNHNS and CDR2 SASEGT come from the germline V gene. The CDR3 DNA reads TGTGCCACCCCCCGTTTCTCGGGGGTTCTGCATGGCTACACCTTC. Protein product: CATPRFSGVLHGYTF.

The rearrangement links TRBV5-6 to TRBJ1-1; D is undetermined. The CDR3 totals 14 residues. Looked up from germline, CDR1 is SGHDT and CDR2 is YYEEEE. Trimming shortened V by 3 bases and J by 4 bases, and 13 bases separated the two germline ends. This CDR3 reads CASSSRRVVTEAFF. The DNA for the CDR3 is TGTGCCAGCAGCTCCAGGAGGGTGGTCACTGAAGCTTTCTTT.

The chain employs TRBV4-1 and TRBJ1-3, with 10 nucleotides matching TRBD1. This CDR3 spans 14 amino acids. Germline V CDR1 and CDR2: MGHRA, YSYEKL. The V gene end was trimmed by 6 bases and the J gene end by 4 bases; junction bases not matched to a gene: 3. The CDR3 protein is CASSGTGAGNTIYF. CDR3 DNA sequence: TGCGCCAGCAGTGGGACAGGGGCGGGAAACACCATATATTTT.

CDR3 residues: CASSPQGAHQPQHF. In nucleotides, the CDR3 is TGTGCCAGCAGTCCCCAGGGGGCGCATCAGCCCCAGCATTTT. The J gene is TRBJ1-5, the V gene TRBV6-5; 8 nucleotides align to TRBD1. Looked up from germline, CDR1 is MNHEY and CDR2 is SVGAGI. The CDR3 runs 14 residues. The J segment lost 5 bases and the V segment lost 5 bases, leaving 5 bases of the junction unmatched.